This record looks at one T cell receptor beta chain sequence and its context. Antigen: not known. Healthy bone marrow donors made up the donor group. The entry originates in a study of cytomegalovirus exposure and HLA in healthy donors. Regarding the study as a whole: A cluster of highly shared sequence variants was likely a sequencing artifact.

The V and J ends lost 3 bases and 3 bases, in that order; junction bases with no gene match: 7. The CDR3 consists of 15 residues. The germline gives CDR1 SEHNR, CDR2 FQNEAQ (reference sequence). This PCR relied on a set of 60 Vbeta primers and 13 Jbeta primers. Using immunoSEQ multiplex PCR, the repertoire was profiled, and TCRdb retains in-frame clones only, with some absent. Among 98,000 or so clones, under 85% were seen once, and the ten largest hold 1.5% to 2.5%. This receptor was obtained from a man aged 35 to 55 in good health and CMV-seronegative. The sequenced sample was PBMCs. V usage is TRBV7-9 and J usage is TRBJ2-7; TRBD1 aligns across 8 bases. Written as DNA, the CDR3 is TGTGCCAGCAGCTTCGGACAGGGCCCAAACTACGAGCAGTACTTC. Translation gives CASSFGQGPNYEQYF.